Following are 25 T cell receptor beta chains from one sample sequenced in a study of blood T cell repertoires in COVID-19. TCRdb keeps only in-frame clones here, not all; method: immunoSEQ multiplex PCR. The repertoire has 250,000 to 300,000 clones, approximately 86% of them found once; the top ten carry 3.6%. The sequenced sample consisted of peripheral blood. These receptors were obtained from a man between 18 and 29 years old with active or convalescent COVID-19.

V gene TRBV5-1 combines with J gene TRBJ1-2; TRBD1 might be the D (6 bases). CDR3 length: 13 residues. The germline V and J ends were trimmed by 9 bases and 6 bases, with 18 bases remaining between them. Germline V gene sequence: CDR1 SGHRS, CDR2 YFSETQ. CDR3 bases: TGCGCCAAGGCACCCAGGGGAAAGAATGGCTACACCTTC. Translating gives CAKAPRGKNGYTF.

This chain uses TRBV6-8 with TRBJ1-5; D remains ambiguous. Germline V gene sequence: CDR1 MNHGY, CDR2 SAAAGT. The CDR3 runs 16 residues. The ends were cut back, 2 bases at V and 0 bases at J, with 11 bases in the middle. Here the CDR3 DNA reads TGTGCCAGCAGTTACCGGGGAGGCGCTAGCAATCAGCCCCAGCATTTT. Its translation is CASSYRGGASNQPQHF.

The genes are TRBV6-5 and TRBJ2-1; 11 nucleotides match TRBD1. The germline CDR1 and CDR2 sequences are MNHEY and SVGAGI. The CDR3 consists of 15 residues. V gave up 5 bases and J gave up 4 bases; unmatched junction bases: 4. CDR3 protein: CASSPDRGLYNEQFF. As DNA, the CDR3 is TGTGCCAGCAGTCCGGACAGGGGGCTGTACAATGAGCAGTTCTTC.

The rearrangement links TRBV5-4 to TRBJ2-3, with D maybe TRBD2 (5 bases). The length of the CDR3 is 15 residues. Trimming shortened V by 3 bases and J by 0 bases, and 11 bases separated the two germline ends. Germline values: CDR1 SGHNT, CDR2 YYREEE (reference sequence). The CDR3 coding sequence is TGTGCCAGCAGCTCCCGGAGCGGTAGCACAGATACGCAGTATTTT. This gives the protein CASSSRSGSTDTQYF. Combining the CDR3 with reference TRBV5-4 and TRBJ2-3 gives the whole variable domain ETGVTQSPTHLIKTRGQQVTLRCSSQSGHNTVSWYQQALGQGPQFIFQYYREEENGRGNFPPRFSGLQFPNYSSELNVNALELDDSALYLCASSSRSGSTDTQYFGPGTRLTVL.

V and J are TRBV5-4 and TRBJ2-3; 8 bases are a match to TRBD2. V trimming: 0 bases; J trimming: 3 bases; junction bases outside the gene matches: 9. The CDR3 loop spans 17 amino acids. The germline V gene encodes CDR1 SGHNT and CDR2 YYREEE (reference sequence). CDR3 DNA: TGTGCCAGCAGCTTGGGATGGAGTAGCGGGAATACAGATACGCAGTATTTT. This encodes CASSLGWSSGNTDTQYF. The full variable domain, with the rest looked up from reference TRBV5-4 and TRBJ2-3, is ETGVTQSPTHLIKTRGQQVTLRCSSQSGHNTVSWYQQALGQGPQFIFQYYREEENGRGNFPPRFSGLQFPNYSSELNVNALELDDSALYLCASSLGWSSGNTDTQYFGPGTRLTVL.

This clone was counted a single time. The V call is TRBV29-1, the J call TRBJ1-1; tentative D call: TRBD1 (6 bases). The CDR3 loop spans 15 amino acids. The V end lost 5 bases, the J end lost 1 base, and 17 bases lay between the germline ends. The V gene's germline CDR1 is SQVTM and CDR2 ANQGSEA. The DNA for the CDR3 is TGCAGCGTTAGTTTTTTTACGACAGGGAACACTGAAGCTTTCTTT. It codes for CSVSFFTTGNTEAFF.

The gene calls are TRBV27 and TRBJ1-4, with a weak D call TRBD1 (6 bases). Trimming took 5 bases from V and 8 from J, leaving 12 bases between them. The CDR3 consists of 13 residues. Germline loops: CDR1 MNHEY, CDR2 SMNVEV (reference sequence). CDR3 amino acids: CASSTGLWEKLFF. CDR3 DNA: TGTGCCAGCAGTACAGGGCTTTGGGAAAAACTGTTTTTT.

The chain uses TRBV28 and TRBJ1-5; TRBD1 aligns across 8 bases. This CDR3 contains 14 residues. CDR1 MDHEN and CDR2 SYDVKM come from the germline V gene. V lost 7 bases and J lost 5; bases outside the gene matches: 7. CDR3 DNA sequence: TGTGCCAGCATCACCGGACAGGGTGATCAGCCCCAGCATTTT. As protein: CASITGQGDQPQHF.

The chain links TRBV29-1 to TRBJ2-2; 7 bases are a match to TRBD2. After removal of 1 base from V and 6 bases from J, the junction contained 11 bases not matched to a gene. The CDR3 contains 16 residues. The germline CDR1 and CDR2 sequences are SQVTM and ANQGSEA. The CDR3 reads CSVEGLGTISPGELFF. CDR3 nucleotide sequence: TGCAGCGTTGAAGGGCTAGGGACTATTTCACCCGGGGAGCTGTTTTTT.

J is TRBJ1-1 and V is TRBV11-3; TRBD1 is a possible D gene (5 bases). V was clipped by 2 bases and J by 2 bases, with 6 bases between them. CDR3 length equals 13 residues. The germline gives CDR1 SGHNT, CDR2 YENEEA. This CDR3 is CASSLRGNTEAFF. The CDR3 coding sequence is TGTGCCAGCAGCTTAAGGGGTAACACTGAAGCTTTCTTT. The whole variable domain, remainder taken from reference TRBV11-3 and TRBJ1-1, is EAGVVQSPRYKIIEKKQPVAFWCNPISGHNTLYWYLQNLGQGPELLIRYENEEAVDDSQLPKDRFSAERLKGVDSTLKIQPAELGDSAVYLCASSLRGNTEAFFGQGTRLTVV.

The V and J genes are TRBV7-6 and TRBJ2-3, with a tentative D call TRBD1 (5 bases). Germline V gene data show CDR1 as SGHVS and CDR2 as FNYEAQ. The CDR3 has 15 residues. The V gene lost 0 bases and the J gene lost 6 bases, with 13 bases spanning the gap. This CDR3 is CASSLAATGLDTQYF. The CDR3 DNA is TGTGCCAGCAGCTTAGCAGCTACAGGTTTGGATACGCAGTATTTT.

This chain joins TRBV5-1 and TRBJ2-3; the D gene is possibly TRBD1 (6 bases). The CDR3 covers 14 residues. V lost 3 bases to trimming and J lost 8 bases, with 16 bases between them. CDR1 is SGHRS, CDR2 YFSETQ, per germline. The CDR3 nucleotides read TGCGCCAGCAGCTCCGGACAGTCACCGTTTACGCAGTATTTT. Amino acids: CASSSGQSPFTQYF. Looking up the rest from reference TRBV5-1 and TRBJ2-3 gives the full variable domain: KAGVTQTPRYLIKTRGQQVTLSCSPISGHRSVSWYQQTPGQGLQFLFEYFSETQRNKGNFPGRFSGRQFSNSRSEMNVSTLELGDSALYLCASSSGQSPFTQYFGPGTRLTVL.

The chain employs TRBV12-3 or TRBV12-4 and TRBJ2-1, with a possible D match to TRBD2 (5 bases). This CDR3 comprises 12 residues. With 5 bases removed from V and 4 bases from J, the gap between germline ends came to 6 bases. Here the CDR3 reads CASSPGYNEQFF. CDR3 in DNA: TGTGCCAGCAGTCCGGGGTACAATGAGCAGTTCTTC.

The V call is TRBV3-1 (or the pseudogene TRBV3-2), the J call TRBJ1-3; weak D call: TRBD1 (5 bases). The ends were cut back, 4 bases at V and 3 bases at J, with 13 bases in the middle. There are 15 residues in the CDR3. Germline V CDR1 and CDR2: LGHDT, YNNKEL (reference sequence). The CDR3 DNA reads as TGTGCCAGCAGCCCCCAGGGAGGATTTGGAAACACCATATATTTT. Its protein is CASSPQGGFGNTIYF.

In its sample, this clone was seen once. The chain recombines TRBV3-1 (or the pseudogene TRBV3-2) with TRBJ1-3; possibly TRBD1 for D (6 bases). Per germline, CDR1 LGHDT and CDR2 YNNKEL (reference sequence). The CDR3 runs to 16 residues. The V and J ends lost 6 bases and 4 bases respectively, with 19 bases between them. The CDR3 spells CASSSNLRGRGNTIYF. DNA for the CDR3: TGTGCCAGCAGTTCCAACCTCAGGGGCAGGGGAAACACCATATATTTT.

The chain uses TRBV30 and TRBJ2-1, with 8 bases that match TRBD2. Per the germline V gene, CDR1 is GTSNPN and CDR2 is SVGIG (reference sequence). The CDR3 covers 16 residues. V lost 1 base, J lost 6 bases, and 11 bases stayed unmatched. The CDR3 DNA reads TGTGCCTGGAGTGGGGAAGGAGCGGGAGAAAGCAATGAGCAGTTCTTC. Amino acids: CAWSGEGAGESNEQFF.

V gene TRBV10-3 combines with J gene TRBJ2-1, with 12 bases lining up with TRBD2. Trimming at V came to 8 bases and at J to 8 bases, leaving 10 bases not matched to a gene. The CDR3 extends over 15 amino acids. Germline V gene lookup returns CDR1 ENHRY and CDR2 SYGVKD. The CDR3 nucleotides are TGTGCCATCTGGGCGGGGACTAGCGGGTCCTATGAGCAGTTCTTC. Its protein is CAIWAGTSGSYEQFF.

This clone was picked up one time. The chain carries TRBV30 and TRBJ2-5; TRBD2 might be the D (5 bases). The germline CDR1 and CDR2 sequences are GTSNPN and SVGIG (reference sequence). Trimming removed 1 base from V and 7 bases from J, with 10 bases in between. CDR3 length: 12 residues. CDR3 amino acids: CAWSAVRGTQYF. The CDR3, as DNA: TGTGCCTGGAGTGCGGTCCGGGGGACCCAGTACTTC.

J is TRBJ1-4 and V is TRBV27; D uncertain. The CDR3 loop spans 13 amino acids. Germline lookup yields CDR1 MNHEY and CDR2 SMNVEV (reference sequence). Trimming shortened V by 6 bases and J by 7 bases, and 12 bases separated the two germline ends. CDR3 bases: TGTGCCAGCAGCCCACGGTGGTTTGAAAAACTGTTTTTT. It translates to CASSPRWFEKLFF.

The chain has TRBV6-5 and TRBJ1-2, with 9 bases lining up with TRBD1. The CDR3 covers 16 residues. The J segment lost 8 bases and the V segment lost 2 bases, leaving 12 bases of the junction unmatched. Germline-derived CDR1 and CDR2 are MNHEY and SVGAGI. CDR3 DNA: TGTGCCAGCAGTTACGGGGGACGGACAGGGGAGGGCGGCTACACCTTC. It yields the protein CASSYGGRTGEGGYTF.

CDR3 amino acids: CASSQAWTGGDEQYF. For the CDR3, the DNA is TGTGCCAGCAGCCAAGCATGGACAGGGGGCGACGAGCAGTACTTC. J is TRBJ2-7 and V is TRBV4-2; 11 nucleotides match TRBD1. The germline gives CDR1 LGHNA, CDR2 YNFKEQ. Trimming took 1 base from V and 5 from J; bases not matched to a gene: 4. This CDR3 comprises 15 residues.

This CDR3 reads CASSAQTGSGETQYF. Written as DNA, the CDR3 is TGTGCCAGCAGTGCCCAGACAGGGTCTGGTGAGACCCAGTACTTC. The chain carries TRBV25-1 and TRBJ2-5; TRBD1 matches at 7 bases. Germline CDR1 and CDR2: MGHDK and SYGVNS. CDR3 length: 15 amino acids. After removal of 4 bases from V and 5 bases from J, the junction contained 10 bases not matched to a gene.

This chain joins TRBV20-1 and TRBJ2-1, with TRBD2 as a possible D gene (6 bases). Trimming took off 3 bases at V and 4 bases at J, with 16 bases between the two ends. The germline CDR1 and CDR2 sequences are DFQATT and SNEGSKA (reference sequence). This CDR3 contains 15 residues. CDR3 coding DNA: TGCAGTGCTAGTCAGGGCAGGAGGGGATACAATGAGCAGTTCTTC. This sequence encodes CSASQGRRGYNEQFF.

V gene TRBV7-9 combines with J gene TRBJ1-4; no reliable D call. Looked up from germline, CDR1 is SEHNR and CDR2 is FQNEAQ (reference sequence). Trimming removed 1 base from V and 9 bases from J, with 12 bases in between. The CDR3 runs to 14 residues. CDR3 sequence (DNA): TGTGCCAGCAGCTTAGACGGTTCCTATCAAAAACTGTTTTTT. As protein: CASSLDGSYQKLFF.

The chain combines TRBV4-1 with TRBJ2-1; perhaps TRBD2 as D (5 bases). Trimming removed 4 bases at V and 0 bases at J, with 22 bases between. The CDR3 extends over 19 amino acids. In germline, CDR1 is MGHRA, CDR2 YSYEKL. CDR3 sequence: CASSLYSVGGSSSYNEQFF. The DNA of the CDR3 is TGCGCCAGCAGCCTCTATTCCGTCGGCGGGTCGAGCTCCTACAATGAGCAGTTCTTC.